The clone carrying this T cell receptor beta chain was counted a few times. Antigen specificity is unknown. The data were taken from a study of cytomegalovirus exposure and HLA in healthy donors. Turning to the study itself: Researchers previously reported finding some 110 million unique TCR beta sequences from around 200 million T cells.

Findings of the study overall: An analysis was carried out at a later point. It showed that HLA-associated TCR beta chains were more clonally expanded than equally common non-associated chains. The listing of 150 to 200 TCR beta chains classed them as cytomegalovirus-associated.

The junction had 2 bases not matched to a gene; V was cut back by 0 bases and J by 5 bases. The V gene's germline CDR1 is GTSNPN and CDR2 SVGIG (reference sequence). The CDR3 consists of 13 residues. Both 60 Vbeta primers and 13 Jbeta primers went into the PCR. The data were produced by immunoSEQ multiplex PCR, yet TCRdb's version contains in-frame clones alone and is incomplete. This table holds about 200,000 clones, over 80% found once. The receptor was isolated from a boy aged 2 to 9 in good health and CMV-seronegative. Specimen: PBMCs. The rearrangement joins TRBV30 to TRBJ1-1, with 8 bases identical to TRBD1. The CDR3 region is CAWSVHRGTEAFF. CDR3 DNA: TGTGCCTGGAGTGTACACAGGGGGACTGAAGCTTTCTTT.